The 18 T cell receptor beta chains below were found in one sample sequenced in a study of shared clonotypes between healthy human individuals. Sequenced by immunoSEQ multiplex PCR; TCRdb stores in-frame clones only, minus some. The repertoire holds about 2.1 million clones, with roughly 95% as singletons. Naive CD8 populations comprised CD45RO-negative cells positively selected for CCR7, excluding terminally differentiated effector memory CD45RA+ cells. Material for sequencing was naive CD8+ T cells from PBMCs. Receptors were obtained from a young man in good health. Some clones in this sample may be carry-over from other donors' samples.

This sequence joins TRBV6-6 and TRBJ1-1; 12 nucleotides line up with TRBD1. The CDR3 spans 16 residues. Germline V gene sequence: CDR1 MNHNY, CDR2 SVGAGI (reference sequence). V was pared by 7 bases and J by 1 base, with 7 bases of the junction left unmatched. Here the CDR3 DNA reads TGTGCCAGCATATCACCGGGACAGGGGGCGAACACTGAAGCTTTCTTT. Its translation: CASISPGQGANTEAFF.

The V call is TRBV6-6, the J call TRBJ2-2, with 11 bases fitting TRBD2. The V gene end was trimmed by 6 bases and the J gene end by 6 bases; junction bases not matched to a gene: 9. The length of the CDR3 is 16 residues. Germline V CDR1 and CDR2: MNHNY, SVGAGI (reference sequence). CDR3 nucleotides: TGTGCCAGCAGACACGGGCTAGCGGGAGGCCCCGGGGAGCTGTTTTTT. It encodes CASRHGLAGGPGELFF.

The chain employs TRBV7-6 and TRBJ2-7, with 9 nucleotides matching TRBD2. CDR1 SGHVS and CDR2 FNYEAQ come from the germline V gene. This CDR3 has 15 residues. V gave up 2 bases and J gave up 2 bases; unmatched junction bases: 4. The CDR3 DNA sequence: TGTGCCAGCAGCTTAACCGCGGGAGGGCCCTACGAGCAGTACTTC. Protein: CASSLTAGGPYEQYF. The entire variable domain, with the rest obtained from reference TRBV7-6 and TRBJ2-7, is as follows: GAGVSQSPRYKVTKRGQDVALRCDPISGHVSLYWYRQALGQGPEFLTYFNYEAQQDKSGLPNDRFSAERPEGSISTLTIQRTEQRDSAMYRCASSLTAGGPYEQYFGPGTRLTVT.

As DNA, the CDR3 is TGTGCCAGCAGCCCAACTAGCGGGAGAAGGTATGAGCAGTTCTTC. Translation gives CASSPTSGRRYEQFF. This chain joins TRBV27 and TRBJ2-1; 11 nucleotides line up with TRBD2. From germline, CDR1 is MNHEY and CDR2 SMNVEV (reference sequence). This CDR3 is built from 15 residues. Trimming removed 6 bases from V and 8 bases from J; junction bases left unmatched: 9.

CDR3 region: CASSTYDRNQETQYF. The CDR3 nucleotides are TGTGCCAGCAGCACTTACGACAGGAACCAAGAGACCCAGTACTTC. This chain links TRBV13 with TRBJ2-5, with D maybe TRBD1 (6 bases). Germline CDR1 and CDR2: PRHDT and FYEKMQ (reference sequence). This CDR3 is built from 15 residues. Trimming cost V 5 bases and J 0 bases, with 13 bases left between them.

J is TRBJ2-1 and V is TRBV6-5; a weak D match, TRBD2 (5 bases). CDR1 MNHEY and CDR2 SVGAGI come from the germline V gene. Trimming shortened V by 0 bases and J by 6 bases, and 15 bases separated the two germline ends. This CDR3 contains 16 residues. CDR3 loop: CASSYSRVGAANEQFF. The CDR3 DNA reads TGTGCCAGCAGTTACTCGAGGGTTGGCGCTGCCAATGAGCAGTTCTTC.

This rearrangement joins TRBV7-3 to TRBJ2-1; D is unclear. With 0 bases removed from V and 3 bases from J, the gap between germline ends came to 15 bases. The CDR3 has 17 residues. Germline loops: CDR1 SGHTA, CDR2 FQGTGA. The CDR3 region is CASSLTGLESGYNEQFF. Written as DNA, the CDR3 is TGTGCCAGCAGCTTAACCGGTCTAGAGTCAGGCTACAATGAGCAGTTCTTC.

The chain employs TRBV29-1 and TRBJ2-1, with D possibly being TRBD1 or TRBD2 (5 bases each). The ends were cut back, 3 bases at V and 2 bases at J, with 17 bases in the middle. CDR1 is SQVTM, CDR2 ANQGSEA, per germline. The CDR3 length is 16 residues. The CDR3 sequence: CSVEGVEGEAYNEQFF. The CDR3 DNA follows: TGCAGCGTTGAGGGGGTTGAGGGTGAGGCCTACAATGAGCAGTTCTTC.

This chain joins TRBV12-5 and TRBJ1-2, with TRBD1 as a possible D gene (6 bases). Trimming shortened V by 6 bases and J by 3 bases, and 14 bases separated the two germline ends. The CDR3 is 14 residues long. Germline CDR1 is LGHNT and CDR2 is FRNRAP. Here the CDR3 DNA reads TGTGCTAGTGGGGCAGGGGTCGCGTACTATGGCTACACCTTC. The encoded protein is CASGAGVAYYGYTF. Full variable domain (outside the CDR3, taken from reference TRBV12-5 and TRBJ1-2): DARVTQTPRHKVTEMGQEVTMRCQPILGHNTVFWYRQTMMQGLELLAYFRNRAPLDDSGMPKDRFSAEMPDATLATLKIQPSEPRDSAVYFCASGAGVAYYGYTFGSGTRLTVV.

There are a few counts of this clone. The chain links TRBV4-1 to TRBJ1-1; D may be TRBD1 (6 bases). V shed 1 base and J shed 0 bases, with 12 bases lying between them. Germline V gene lookup returns CDR1 MGHRA and CDR2 YSYEKL. This CDR3 region has 16 residues. The CDR3 DNA is TGCGCCAGCAGCCAAGCTCCGCAGGGGATGAACACTGAAGCTTTCTTT. Protein sequence: CASSQAPQGMNTEAFF.

This clone was seen a handful of times. V usage is TRBV19 and J usage is TRBJ2-7; TRBD1 matches 8 bases. Germline-derived CDR1 and CDR2 are LNHDA and SQIVND (reference sequence). The V gene end was trimmed by 11 bases and the J gene end by 7 bases; junction bases not matched to a gene: 13. CDR3 length: 13 amino acids. CDR3 amino acids: CAAGAGGRGEQYF. Here the CDR3 DNA reads TGTGCCGCGGGCGCAGGGGGCAGGGGGGAGCAGTACTTC. Complete variable domain (other parts from reference TRBV19 and TRBJ2-7): DGGITQSPKYLFRKEGQNVTLSCEQNLNHDAMYWYRQDPGQGLRLIYYSQIVNDFQKGDIAEGYSVSREKKESFPLTVTSAQKNPTAFYLCAAGAGGRGEQYFGPGTRLTVT.

J is TRBJ2-7 and V is TRBV4-2; D gene unclear. There are 15 residues in the CDR3. Trimming took 1 base from V and 3 from J, leaving 13 bases between them. In germline, CDR1 is LGHNA, CDR2 YNFKEQ. The CDR3 nucleotides are TGTGCCAGCAGCCAAGCGGCGACTGTGAACTACGAGCAGTACTTC. Its translation: CASSQAATVNYEQYF.

The J gene is TRBJ1-4, the V gene TRBV7-6; no reliable D call. With 2 bases removed from V and 8 bases from J, the gap between germline ends came to 9 bases. Looked up from germline, CDR1 is SGHVS and CDR2 is FNYEAQ. The CDR3 runs 13 residues. CDR3 loop: CASSLTRGEKLFF. The CDR3 DNA reads as TGTGCCAGCAGCTTAACCCGAGGCGAAAAACTGTTTTTT.

This sequence joins TRBV6-5 and TRBJ2-1; 7 bases map to TRBD2. The germline gives CDR1 MNHEY, CDR2 SVGAGI. The CDR3 sequence is 14 residues long. V lost 7 bases to trimming and J lost 4 bases; unmatched junction nucleotides: 7. The chain's CDR3 is CASTTSAIYNEQFF. CDR3 sequence (DNA): TGTGCCAGCACAACTAGCGCCATTTACAATGAGCAGTTCTTC.

The chain combines TRBV27 with TRBJ2-1; either TRBD1 or TRBD2 may supply D (6 bases each). The germline V gene encodes CDR1 MNHEY and CDR2 SMNVEV (reference sequence). V dropped 5 bases and J dropped 6 bases, with 17 bases sitting between them. CDR3 length: 15 amino acids. The chain's CDR3 is CASSPYRVGGNEQFF. In DNA form, the CDR3 reads TGTGCCAGCAGTCCCTACAGGGTCGGGGGCAATGAGCAGTTCTTC.

This clone has a single count. J is TRBJ2-7 and V is TRBV4-3, with 9 nucleotides matching TRBD2. The CDR3 contains 19 residues. CDR1 and CDR2 from the germline V gene are LGHNA and YSLEER. V trimming: 0 bases; J trimming: 2 bases; junction bases outside the gene matches: 14. The CDR3 protein is CASSQDFLAGIHVPYEQYF. CDR3 DNA sequence: TGCGCCAGCAGCCAAGATTTTCTAGCGGGAATTCACGTCCCCTACGAGCAGTACTTC.

On this clone: Other nucleotide sequences in the sample specify the same CDR3. The CDR3 sequence: CASSESAGYSNQPQHF. The CDR3 region has the DNA TGTGCCAGCAGTGAATCGGCAGGGTATAGCAATCAGCCCCAGCATTTT. The chain carries TRBV6-1 and TRBJ1-5, with D possibly being TRBD1 (5 bases). From germline, CDR1 is MNHNS and CDR2 SASEGT. The CDR3 is 16 amino acids. The ends were cut back, 2 bases at V and 0 bases at J, with 11 bases in the middle.

The genes are TRBV9 and TRBJ2-5, with unresolved D. CDR3 length: 14 amino acids. Germline CDR1 SGDLS, CDR2 YYNGEE. The V and J ends lost 4 bases and 5 bases respectively, with 15 bases between them. The chain's CDR3 is CASSPGVERETQYF. The CDR3 DNA sequence: TGTGCCAGCAGCCCGGGCGTCGAGAGGGAGACCCAGTACTTC.